Below, 29 T cell receptor beta chains from the same sample are listed, as sequenced in a study of OX40 agonist ivuxolimab in advanced cancers. The library relied on the immunoSEQ multiplex PCR assay. This immuneACCESS table, as held by TCRdb, lists in-frame sequences with V and J called but not all clones. Of the missing ones, under half trace to an unresolved V gene in checked studies; the others have no known cause. In this sample the table shows around 80,000 clones, 90% to 95% of which occur a single time. The ten largest clones capture roughly 2.1% of the sample. The material was CD4+ or CD8+ T cells sorted from blood, obtained in a trial of the OX40 agonist ivuxolimab. All receptors derive from an adult with an advanced solid tumor such as melanoma, head and neck, liver or kidney cancer.

This clone has more than one count but fewer than ten. This rearrangement joins TRBV6-6 to TRBJ2-3; TRBD2 agrees at 7 bases. V trimming: 7 bases; J trimming: 4 bases; junction bases outside the gene matches: 5. Germline V CDR1 and CDR2: MNHNY, SVGAGI (reference sequence). The CDR3 covers 13 residues. Here the CDR3 reads CASNGLVSDTQYF. In DNA, the CDR3 is TGTGCCAGCAACGGACTAGTCTCAGATACGCAGTATTTT.

The chain is built from TRBV5-1 and TRBJ1-1; TRBD1 matches 7 bases. V shed 0 bases and J 1 base; nucleotides not matched to a gene: 3. The CDR3 sequence is 15 residues long. CDR1 and CDR2 from the germline V gene are SGHRS and YFSETQ. CDR3 amino acids: CASSLADRANTEAFF. CDR3 nucleotides: TGCGCCAGCAGCTTGGCTGACAGGGCGAACACTGAAGCTTTCTTT.

This sequence joins TRBV28 and TRBJ1-1; D unclear. Germline V CDR1 and CDR2: MDHEN, SYDVKM. This CDR3 has 15 residues. The V and J ends lost 0 bases and 3 bases respectively, with 11 bases between them. Written as DNA, the CDR3 is TGTGCCAGCAGTTTATGGGGCGCTGCTTACACTGAAGCTTTCTTT. Encoded protein: CASSLWGAAYTEAFF.

The chain combines TRBV5-1 with TRBJ2-2; D remains ambiguous. There are 13 residues in the CDR3. V lost 0 bases and J 9 bases, leaving 9 bases between the germline ends. The germline CDR1 and CDR2 sequences are SGHRS and YFSETQ. This CDR3 is CASSLVLGRELFF. Written as DNA, the CDR3 is TGCGCCAGCAGCTTGGTTTTAGGGCGGGAGCTGTTTTTT.

The chain employs TRBV28 and TRBJ1-1; a weak D match, TRBD1 (5 bases). The CDR3 has 15 residues. Germline CDR1 reads MDHEN; CDR2 reads SYDVKM. V lost 6 bases to trimming and J lost 1 base, with 15 bases between them. The CDR3 DNA reads as TGTGCCAGCAGGCGAGGGGAATGGGAGAACACTGAAGCTTTCTTT. This gives the protein CASRRGEWENTEAFF.

The chain combines TRBV7-2 with TRBJ2-3, with 8 bases matching TRBD1. The CDR3 is 17 residues long. V shed 5 bases, J shed 3 bases, and the junction held 13 bases outside the gene matches. Germline loops: CDR1 SGHTA, CDR2 FQGNSA. The CDR3 loop reads CASSPGTQGALTDTQYF. CDR3 DNA: TGTGCCAGCAGCCCGGGAACCCAGGGGGCGCTTACAGATACGCAGTATTTT.

This sequence joins TRBV9 and TRBJ1-5, with D perhaps matching TRBD1 (5 bases). Germline CDR1 and CDR2: SGDLS and YYNGEE. The CDR3 is 13 residues long. Between the trimmed V and J ends, which lost 4 bases and 1 base, there was a span of 6 bases. The CDR3 DNA sequence: TGTGCCAGCAGCCGGGGGAGCAATCAGCCCCAGCATTTT. Protein product: CASSRGSNQPQHF.

The J gene is TRBJ1-1, the V gene TRBV5-1, with D possibly being TRBD1 (6 bases). Trimming took off 4 bases at V and 6 bases at J, with 10 bases between the two ends. The CDR3 length is 12 residues. Germline V lookup: CDR1 SGHRS, CDR2 YFSETQ. This chain's CDR3 is CASSAGQPEAFF. Written as DNA, the CDR3 is TGCGCCAGCAGCGCCGGACAGCCTGAAGCTTTCTTT.

V is TRBV5-1 and J is TRBJ2-1; weak D call: TRBD1 (6 bases). Germline CDR1 is SGHRS and CDR2 is YFSETQ. CDR3 size: 14 residues. The V end lost 7 bases, the J end lost 5 bases, and 16 bases lay between the germline ends. CDR3 sequence: CASWMQGPHNEQFF. CDR3 DNA sequence: TGCGCCAGCTGGATGCAGGGGCCCCACAATGAGCAGTTCTTC. Filled out from reference TRBV5-1 and TRBJ2-1, the complete variable domain reads KAGVTQTPRYLIKTRGQQVTLSCSPISGHRSVSWYQQTPGQGLQFLFEYFSETQRNKGNFPGRFSGRQFSNSRSEMNVSTLELGDSALYLCASWMQGPHNEQFFGPGTRLTVL.

This CDR3 reads CASSPQAIAGAGETQYF. In DNA form, the CDR3 reads TGCGCCAGCAGCCCGCAGGCGATAGCGGGAGCCGGGGAGACCCAGTACTTC. This chain joins TRBV4-3 and TRBJ2-5, with TRBD2 identical over 9 bases. V shed 4 bases and J 5 bases; nucleotides not matched to a gene: 14. Looked up from germline, CDR1 is LGHNA and CDR2 is YSLEER. This CDR3 spans 17 amino acids.

V usage is TRBV5-4 and J usage is TRBJ2-2; 8 bases map to TRBD2. V lost 4 bases and J lost 6; bases outside the gene matches: 8. Germline values: CDR1 SGHNT, CDR2 YYREEE (reference sequence). The CDR3 is 15 residues long. In DNA form, the CDR3 reads TGTGCCAGCAGCAACCGACTAGCGATGGCCGGGGAGCTGTTTTTT. This translates into CASSNRLAMAGELFF.

The gene calls are TRBV5-5 and TRBJ2-7, with a possible D match to TRBD1 (7 bases). This CDR3 region has 17 residues. The germline V gene encodes CDR1 SGHKS and CDR2 YYEKEE (reference sequence). Trimming removed 5 bases at V and 4 bases at J, with 25 bases between. CDR3 in amino acids: CASRVSGGNSKRYEQYF. The CDR3 DNA is TGTGCCAGCAGGGTATCAGGGGGGAACTCCAAGAGATACGAGCAGTACTTC.

The chain has TRBV2 and TRBJ2-2; TRBD2 aligns across 10 bases. Germline lookup yields CDR1 SNHLY and CDR2 FYNNEI. The CDR3 has 15 amino acids. V dropped 3 bases and J dropped 4; count of bases not matched to a gene: 2. DNA for the CDR3: TGTGCCAGCAGTGATACTAGCGGGACCACCGGGGAGCTGTTTTTT. This codes for CASSDTSGTTGELFF.

V is TRBV7-2 and J is TRBJ1-2; TRBD1 is a possible D gene (5 bases). V was clipped by 1 base and J by 4 bases, with 16 bases between them. Germline loops: CDR1 SGHTA, CDR2 FQGNSA. The CDR3 spans 16 residues. CDR3 DNA: TGTGCCAGCAGCTTAGAGCCCCTAGGGGCAGGCTATGGCTACACCTTC. This sequence encodes CASSLEPLGAGYGYTF.

The genes are TRBV30 and TRBJ1-6; no clear D. The CDR3 sequence is 15 residues long. Trimming removed 1 base at V and 3 bases at J, with 10 bases between. Germline-derived CDR1 and CDR2 are GTSNPN and SVGIG (reference sequence). The CDR3 sequence is CAWSGLGLYNSPLHF. The CDR3 bases are TGTGCCTGGAGTGGATTAGGCCTCTATAATTCACCCCTCCACTTT.

To note about this clone: Different DNA sequences within this sample yield the same CDR3. This chain links TRBV9 with TRBJ1-1; unclear D gene. Germline lookup yields CDR1 SGDLS and CDR2 YYNGEE. Trimming took off 0 bases at V and 1 base at J, with 4 bases between the two ends. This CDR3 contains 13 residues. The CDR3 spells CASSVGWNTEAFF. The CDR3 region has the DNA TGTGCCAGCAGCGTAGGATGGAACACTGAAGCTTTCTTT.

This chain connects TRBV21-1 to TRBJ1-3; the table assigns TRBD1, which was not confirmed against the DNA. TRBV21-1 is described as a pseudogene. The CDR3 covers 15 residues. CDR3 nucleotide sequence: TGTGCCAGCAGCAAGACAGCTTCCTCTGGAAACACCATATATTTT. It encodes CASSKTASSGNTIYF.

The rearrangement uses TRBV5-1 and TRBJ2-2; TRBD1 might be the D (5 bases). V was clipped by 0 bases and J by 2 bases, with 8 bases between them. The CDR3 consists of 15 residues. Per the germline V gene, CDR1 is SGHRS and CDR2 is YFSETQ. The CDR3 spells CASSLAQDNTGELFF. The CDR3 DNA is TGCGCCAGCAGCTTGGCACAGGATAACACCGGGGAGCTGTTTTTT.

The chain joins TRBV9 to TRBJ2-3; the D is unclear. The length of the CDR3 is 15 residues. The V gene's germline CDR1 is SGDLS and CDR2 YYNGEE. Trimming removed 4 bases from V and 4 bases from J, with 16 bases in between. In DNA, the CDR3 is TGTGCCAGCAGCCCTCTCCCGGTCCTCGCAGATACGCAGTATTTT. As protein: CASSPLPVLADTQYF.

The chain uses TRBV7-1 and TRBJ2-7; 9 nucleotides line up with TRBD2. TRBV7-1 is filed as an ORF, its function uncertain. J gave up 5 bases and V 3 bases, and 35 bases lay outside the gene matches. The CDR3 has 24 amino acids. The CDR3 is CASSSGEISGRSKRPTIMRHEQYF. The CDR3 coding sequence is TGTGCCAGCAGCTCTGGAGAAATCAGCGGGAGGTCAAAAAGGCCTACGATCATGCGACACGAGCAGTACTTC.

This chain links TRBV30 with TRBJ1-2; D gene ambiguous. CDR1 and CDR2 (germline): GTSNPN, SVGIG (reference sequence). Between the trimmed V and J ends, which lost 0 bases and 6 bases, there was a span of 8 bases. CDR3 length: 12 amino acids. The CDR3 spells CAWSVLGNGYTF. The CDR3 nucleotides read TGTGCCTGGAGTGTTCTCGGGAATGGCTACACCTTC.

The chain has TRBV5-6 and TRBJ2-3; 7 bases agree with TRBD1. Germline V gives CDR1 SGHDT, CDR2 YYEEEE. The CDR3 length is 11 residues. Germline trimming cut 2 bases from V and 11 bases from J; bases unmatched to any gene: 2. For the CDR3, the DNA is TGTGCCAGCAGCTTACAGGGGCTGCAGTATTTT. Its protein is CASSLQGLQYF.

This chain joins TRBV11-3 and TRBJ1-3, with D unresolved. The CDR3 consists of 13 residues. Trimming stripped 1 base from V and 1 base from J, with 2 bases between. The germline CDR1 and CDR2 sequences are SGHNT and YENEEA. CDR3 DNA sequence: TGTGCCAGCAGCTTAGCATCTGGAAACACCATATATTTT. Translating it yields CASSLASGNTIYF.

For the CDR3, the DNA is TGTGCCAGCACCCTCGGACGTTCTAGGGATGAGCAGTTCTTC. It yields the protein CASTLGRSRDEQFF. The chain joins TRBV6-1 to TRBJ2-1; D gene uncertain. This CDR3 is 14 amino acids long. Germline CDR1 is MNHNS and CDR2 is SASEGT. Trimming removed 7 bases at V and 8 bases at J, with 18 bases between.

The V call is TRBV5-8, the J call TRBJ1-1, with 8 bases that match TRBD1. J lost 3 bases, V lost 8 bases, and 15 bases had no gene match. The CDR3 totals 16 residues. Germline assignment: CDR1 SGHTS and CDR2 YDEGEE. CDR3 bases: TGTGCCAGTCCCAGGGGACAGGCGTCGAAGGACACTGAAGCTTTCTTT. It translates to CASPRGQASKDTEAFF.

The J gene is TRBJ2-2, the V gene TRBV19; possibly TRBD2 for D (6 bases). There are 13 residues in the CDR3. The germline V and J ends were trimmed by 7 bases and 9 bases, with 15 bases remaining between them. Germline assignment: CDR1 LNHDA and CDR2 SQIVND (reference sequence). CDR3 in amino acids: CASTPGLTRELFF. DNA for the CDR3: TGTGCCAGTACCCCGGGACTCACTCGGGAGCTGTTTTTT.

The chain links TRBV5-4 to TRBJ1-5, with D perhaps TRBD1 (5 bases). V lost 3 bases to trimming and J lost 2 bases, with 9 bases between them. From germline, CDR1 is SGHNT and CDR2 YYREEE (reference sequence). The CDR3 spans 14 residues. CDR3 loop: CASSSGGGNQPQHF. CDR3 nucleotides: TGTGCCAGCAGCTCTGGGGGAGGCAATCAGCCCCAGCATTTT.

Only one count was recorded for this clone. This chain connects TRBV28 to TRBJ2-5; possible D gene TRBD1, 7 bases. The CDR3 runs 17 residues. The V end was cut by 5 bases, the J end by 4 bases, with 23 bases between. Per germline, CDR1 MDHEN and CDR2 SYDVKM. This chain's CDR3 is CASSARLGQVEGETQYF. CDR3 DNA sequence: TGTGCCAGCAGTGCCCGACTCGGACAGGTGGAGGGAGAGACCCAGTACTTC. The full variable domain, completed using reference TRBV28 and TRBJ2-5, is DVKVTQSSRYLVKRTGEKVFLECVQDMDHENMFWYRQDPGLGLRLIYFSYDVKMKEKGDIPEGYSVSREKKERFSLILESASTNQTSMYLCASSARLGQVEGETQYFGPGTRLLVL.

This chain connects TRBV5-4 to TRBJ1-1; TRBD1 agrees at 7 bases. Per germline, CDR1 SGHNT and CDR2 YYREEE (reference sequence). V gave up 1 base and J gave up 1 base; unmatched junction bases: 4. The CDR3 consists of 15 residues. The CDR3 protein is CASSLPGTANTEAFF. The CDR3 nucleotides are TGTGCCAGCAGCTTGCCAGGGACAGCGAACACTGAAGCTTTCTTT.